Following are 8 T cell receptor delta chains from one sample sequenced in a study of gamma-delta chains in newborns, infants, children. TCRdb applied CATT to the reads for clone calling. The sample consists of around 6,500 delta-chain clones, roughly 0.66% of them appearing once. The material sequenced was blood. These receptors originate from a child who was a newborn, infant or young child, either healthy, febrile or measles-vaccinated (not recorded which).

Only a few counts were recorded for this clone. A read error likely explains why the TCRdb protein, taken from a much larger clone, differs from this DNA's translation at residue 16; the protein shown is translated from the DNA. The rearrangement joins TRDV2 to TRDJ2; 12 bases are a match to TRDD3. The CDR3 is 18 residues long. Germline CDR1 GEAIGNYY, CDR2 EKD. Here the CDR3 reads CACDALGDTWGLTAQPFF. CDR3 DNA sequence: TGTGCCTGTGACGCTCTGGGGGATACGTGGGGTTTGACAGCACAACCCTTCTTT.

This clone turned up a few times. A far larger clone is one base from this, pointing to a likely read error. J is TRDJ3 and V is TRDV2; D remains ambiguous. The CDR3 is made up of 17 amino acids. Trimming cost V 2 bases and J 1 base, with 11 bases left between them. In germline, CDR1 is GEAIGNYY, CDR2 EKD. The CDR3 bases are TGTGCCTGTGACAGACCTGGAGGGTCCTGGGACACCCGACAGATGTTTTTC. As protein: CACDRPGGSWDTRQMFF.

By sample share, this clone is medium-sized (0.01 to 0.1%). A far larger clone is only one base removed, so a read error is likely. Other DNA sequences in the same sample also yield this CDR3. The chain has TRDV2 and TRDJ1; 10 bases are shared with TRDD3. This CDR3 has 14 amino acids. CDR1 and CDR2 (germline): GEAIGNYY, EKD. The CDR3 bases are TGTGCCCGTGACGTACTGGGGGATACCGATAAACTCATCTTT. Translating it yields CARDVLGDTDKLIF.

This clone was detected only a few times. The TCRdb protein, from a much larger clone, departs from this DNA's translation at residue 13, likely by read error; the protein shown derives from the DNA. The chain joins TRDV2 to TRDJ3; TRDD3 matches at 9 bases. The CDR3 length is 21 residues. V was pared by 0 bases and J by 2 bases, with 13 bases of the junction left unmatched. Per germline, CDR1 GEAIGNYY and CDR2 EKD. CDR3 nucleotide sequence: TGTGCCTGTGACACCGGATGGGGTACTGGGGGAAGCCCCTGGGACACCCGACAGATGTTTTTC. Protein sequence: CACDTGWGTGGSPWDTRQMFF.

By sample fraction, this clone is medium-sized. The genes are TRDV2 and TRDJ1, with a tentative D call TRDD3 (5 bases). In germline, CDR1 is GEAIGNYY, CDR2 EKD. Trimming pared 2 bases from V and 2 bases from J, leaving 8 bases between. The CDR3 extends over 13 amino acids. DNA of the CDR3: TGTGCCTGTGACAGGATAAGGACCGATAAACTCATCTTT. Protein sequence: CACDRIRTDKLIF.

By sample fraction, this clone is medium-sized. J is TRDJ3 and V is TRDV2; 7 bases are a match to TRDD3. Germline V gene data show CDR1 as GEAIGNYY and CDR2 as EKD. CDR3 size: 18 residues. V lost 5 bases and J lost 0; bases outside the gene matches: 9. The CDR3 DNA reads as TGTGCCTGTGTATCCATACTGGGGCCCTCCTGGGACACCCGACAGATGTTTTTC. Protein: CACVSILGPSWDTRQMFF.

Only a few counts were recorded for this clone. The TCRdb protein comes from a much larger clone and disagrees with this DNA's translation at residue 13, likely due to a read error; the protein given here is derived from the DNA. The chain carries TRDV2 and TRDJ2, with TRDD3 identical over 8 bases. CDR3 size: 18 residues. Germline values: CDR1 GEAIGNYY, CDR2 EKD. DNA for the CDR3: TGTGCCTGTGACACCTTAAGTACTGGGGGGTTTTTGGCAGCACAACTCTTCTTT. It codes for CACDTLSTGGFLAAQLFF.

About this clone itself: For this DNA, TCRdb reports the protein of a much larger clone, which diverges at residue 13, most likely from a read error; the protein presented here is translated directly from the DNA. The chain links TRDV2 to TRDJ3; TRDD3 might be the D (5 bases). This CDR3 is built from 18 residues. Per germline, CDR1 GEAIGNYY and CDR2 EKD. The CDR3 region has the DNA TGTGCCTGTGACACCCTCGTACTGGACTCCTGGGACGCCCGACAGATGTTTTTC. It yields the protein CACDTLVLDSWDARQMFF.